The clone carrying this T cell receptor beta chain has ten or more counts. TCRdb re-analysed the multiplex PCR reads in MiXCR, keeping a single row per CDR3 protein. The table records approximately 130,000 distinct CDR3 sequences, about 20% of them present only once. The data were obtained in a study of breast tumors, draining lymph nodes, adjacent tissues. Losses at the gene ends were 6 bases for V and 6 bases for J; bases not matched to a gene: 4. The CDR3 has 15 residues. Per the germline V gene, CDR1 is WSHSY and CDR2 is SAAADI. Axillary draining lymph nodes of breast cancer patients supplied the node samples.

This TCR came from a female donor with breast cancer. Some clones in this sample may be carry-over from other donors' samples. The chain couples TRBV10-2 to TRBJ2-1; 14 bases agree with TRBD2. Sequencing input: axillary lymph node tissue. Here the CDR3 reads CASRGTSGSSNEQFF. CDR3 DNA: TGCGCCAGCAGAGGGACTAGCGGGAGTTCCAATGAGCAGTTCTTC.